This paragraph covers one TCR beta chain sequence. Its antigen is currently unknown. Other DNA sequences in this sample translate to the same CDR3. The data derive from a study of shared clonotypes between healthy human individuals. On the study more broadly: Each donor had three CD4 naive, three CD4 memory, two CD8 naive and one CD8 memory plate. Findings and limits, study-wide: Sampling covered nothing but blood. Tissue TCR repertoires likely differ from those found in blood. The sharing of about 5.3% of naive CD4 clonotypes was seen across a few donors.

The repertoire was sequenced with immunoSEQ multiplex PCR; TCRdb's copy has only in-frame clones and lacks some. The sample carries 2 million to 2.5 million clones, 85% to 95% recorded once. This TCR was sampled from a man aged 18-30 years in good health. Some clones in this sample may be carry-over from other donors' samples. The sample consisted of naive CD4+ T cells from PBMCs. Subset indicated: CD45RA+ positively selected.

CDR3 sequence reads: CASSVSGTSSYNEQFF. CDR3 bases: TGTGCCAGCAGCGTCAGCGGGACGAGCTCCTACAATGAGCAGTTCTTC. The gene calls are TRBV9 and TRBJ2-1, with TRBD2 identical over 7 bases. CDR1 is SGDLS, CDR2 YYNGEE, per germline. This CDR3 spans 16 amino acids. The ends lost 2 bases at V and 0 bases at J; junction bases unmatched: 5.